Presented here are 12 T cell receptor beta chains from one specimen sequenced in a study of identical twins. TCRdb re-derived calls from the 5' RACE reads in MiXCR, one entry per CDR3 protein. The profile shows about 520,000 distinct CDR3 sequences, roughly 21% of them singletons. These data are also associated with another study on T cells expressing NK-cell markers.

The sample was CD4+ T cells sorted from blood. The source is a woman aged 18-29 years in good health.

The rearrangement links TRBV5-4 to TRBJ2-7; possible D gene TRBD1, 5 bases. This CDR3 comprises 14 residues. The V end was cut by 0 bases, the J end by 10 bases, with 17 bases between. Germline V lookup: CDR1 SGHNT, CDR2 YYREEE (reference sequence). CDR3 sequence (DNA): TGTGCCAGCAGCTTGGGGCAGGGTAGTGTTCTTCAGTACTTC. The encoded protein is CASSLGQGSVLQYF.

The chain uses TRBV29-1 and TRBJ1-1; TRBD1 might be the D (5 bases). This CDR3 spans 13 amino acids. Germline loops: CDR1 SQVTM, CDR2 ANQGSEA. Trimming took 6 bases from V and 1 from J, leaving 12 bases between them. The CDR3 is CSVGWGRNTEAFF. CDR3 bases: TGCAGCGTCGGCTGGGGGAGGAACACTGAAGCTTTCTTT. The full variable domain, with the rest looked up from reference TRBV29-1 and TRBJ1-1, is SAVISQKPSRDICQRGTSLTIQCQVDSQVTMMFWYRQQPGQSLTLIATANQGSEATYESGFVIDKFPISRPNLTFSTLTVSNMSPEDSSIYLCSVGWGRNTEAFFGQGTRLTVV.

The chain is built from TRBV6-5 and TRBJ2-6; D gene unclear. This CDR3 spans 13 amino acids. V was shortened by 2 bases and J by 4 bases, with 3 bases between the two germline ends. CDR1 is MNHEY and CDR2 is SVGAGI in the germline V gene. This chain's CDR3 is CASSYGGANVLTF. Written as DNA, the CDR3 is TGTGCCAGCAGTTACGGGGGGGCCAACGTCCTGACTTTC.

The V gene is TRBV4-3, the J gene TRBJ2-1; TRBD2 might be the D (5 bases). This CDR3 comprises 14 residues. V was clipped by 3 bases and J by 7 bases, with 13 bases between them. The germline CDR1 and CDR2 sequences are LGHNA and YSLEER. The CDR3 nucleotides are TGCGCCAGCAGCCAGCAGACTATCACGAATGAGCAGTTCTTC. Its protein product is CASSQQTITNEQFF.

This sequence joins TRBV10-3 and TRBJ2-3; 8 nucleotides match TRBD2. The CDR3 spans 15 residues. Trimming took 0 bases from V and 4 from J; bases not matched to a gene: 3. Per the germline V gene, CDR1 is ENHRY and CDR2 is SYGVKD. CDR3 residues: CAISESYGGADTQYF. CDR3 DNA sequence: TGTGCCATCAGTGAGTCTTACGGGGGGGCAGATACGCAGTATTTT.

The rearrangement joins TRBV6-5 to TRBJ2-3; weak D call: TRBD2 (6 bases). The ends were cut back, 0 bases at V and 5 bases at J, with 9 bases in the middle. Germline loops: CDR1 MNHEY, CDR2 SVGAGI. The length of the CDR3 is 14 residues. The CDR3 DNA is TGTGCCAGCAGTTACTCTATCGGGGGAGATACGCAGTATTTT. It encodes CASSYSIGGDTQYF.

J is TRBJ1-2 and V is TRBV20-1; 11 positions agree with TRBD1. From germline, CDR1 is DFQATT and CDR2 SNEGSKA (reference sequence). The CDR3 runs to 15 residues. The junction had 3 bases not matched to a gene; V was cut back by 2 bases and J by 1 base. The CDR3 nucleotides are TGCAGTGCTAGACGGACAGGGGGCCTTAACTATGGCTACACCTTC. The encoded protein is CSARRTGGLNYGYTF.

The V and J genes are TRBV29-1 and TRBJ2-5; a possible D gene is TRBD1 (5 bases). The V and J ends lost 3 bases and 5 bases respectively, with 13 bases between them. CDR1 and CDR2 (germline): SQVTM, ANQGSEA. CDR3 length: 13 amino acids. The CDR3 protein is CSVEAPGMETQYF. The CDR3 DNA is TGCAGCGTTGAGGCCCCAGGGATGGAGACCCAGTACTTC.

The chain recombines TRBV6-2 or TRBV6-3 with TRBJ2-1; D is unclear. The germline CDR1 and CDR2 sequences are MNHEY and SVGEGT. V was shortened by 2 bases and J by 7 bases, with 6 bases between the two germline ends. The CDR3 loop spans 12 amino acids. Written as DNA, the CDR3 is TGTGCCAGCAGTTACCCGAGGAATGAGCAGTTCTTC. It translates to CASSYPRNEQFF.

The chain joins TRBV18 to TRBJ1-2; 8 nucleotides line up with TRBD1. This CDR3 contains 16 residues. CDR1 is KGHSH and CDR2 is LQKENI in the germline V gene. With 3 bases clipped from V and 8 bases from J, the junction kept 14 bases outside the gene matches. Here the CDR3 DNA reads TGTGCCAGCTCACCCCCTATCGGACAGGGCGATAGAGGCTACACCTTC. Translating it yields CASSPPIGQGDRGYTF.

CDR3 sequence: CASSSGLEARETQYF. The CDR3 DNA sequence: TGTGCCAGCAGTTCGGGACTGGAGGCACGGGAGACCCAGTACTTC. The chain is built from TRBV6-2 or TRBV6-3 and TRBJ2-5, with D possibly being TRBD2 (6 bases). Deletions cut 4 bases from V and 5 bases from J, with 17 bases between. Germline V gene sequence: CDR1 MNHEY, CDR2 SVGEGT. CDR3 length: 15 residues.

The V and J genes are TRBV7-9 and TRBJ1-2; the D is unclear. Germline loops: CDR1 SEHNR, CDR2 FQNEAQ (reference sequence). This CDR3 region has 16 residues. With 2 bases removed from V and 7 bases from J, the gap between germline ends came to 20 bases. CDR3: CASSLNGRFSLGGYTF. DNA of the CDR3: TGTGCCAGCAGCTTAAACGGGAGGTTCTCTCTAGGTGGCTACACCTTC. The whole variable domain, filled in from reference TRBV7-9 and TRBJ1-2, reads DTGVSQNPRHKITKRGQNVTFRCDPISEHNRLYWYRQTLGQGPEFLTYFQNEAQLEKSRLLSDRFSAERPKGSFSTLEIQRTEQGDSAMYLCASSLNGRFSLGGYTFGSGTRLTVV.